This T cell receptor beta chain was sequenced during a study of CD8 T cells in Susac syndrome. Sequencing of TCR beta was undertaken in CD8+ and CD4+ T cells derived from blood. The multiple sclerosis controls were treatment-naive patients affected by stable or active relapsing-remitting disease. In contrast to the negatively isolated CD8+ and CD4+ T cells, TEMRA cells were FACS-enriched. About 0.45 to 1 ug RNA was reverse transcribed with random hexamers. Via MiXCR, TCRdb re-called the immunoSEQ multiplex PCR reads, giving one row per CDR3 protein. The table lists fewer than 100,000 distinct CDR3 sequences, 90% to 95% of them singletons, with under 0.65% in the top ten. The CDR3 loop spans 14 amino acids. Trimming took 10 bases from V and 6 from J; bases not matched to a gene: 7.

Input material: CD8+ T cells from PBMCs. The chain joins TRBV12-3 or TRBV12-4 to TRBJ2-6; the match to TRBD2 covers 9 bases. The receptor comes from a human donor with multiple sclerosis. Here the CDR3 DNA reads TGTGCCATCGGCGGGGGGGCGGAGGCCAACGTCCTGACTTTC. Translating it yields CAIGGGAEANVLTF.